The 26 T cell receptor beta chains presented below share a single source sample, sequenced in a study of identical twins' blood T cells. TCRdb analysed the 5' RACE reads with MiXCR anew, one entry per CDR3 protein. The data show 300,000 to 450,000 distinct CDR3 sequences, about 28% seen once. Sequencing was carried out using PBMCs. Source of these receptors: a woman aged 18-49 years in good health.

In this sample, this clonotype turned up a few times. The V gene is TRBV24-1, the J gene TRBJ2-3; unclear D gene. This CDR3 has 13 residues. With 4 bases removed from V and 4 bases from J, the gap between germline ends came to 8 bases. Germline lookup yields CDR1 KGHDR and CDR2 SFDVKD. CDR3 amino acids: CATSEINADTQYF. As DNA, the CDR3 is TGTGCCACCAGTGAAATTAATGCAGATACGCAGTATTTT.

This clonotype was found many times. V gene TRBV2 combines with J gene TRBJ2-7; D is undetermined. Germline V lookup: CDR1 SNHLY, CDR2 FYNNEI. This CDR3 region has 18 residues. Trimming stripped 7 bases from V and 1 base from J, with 26 bases between. The CDR3 reads CASKRKWQAALESYEQYF. The CDR3 DNA reads as TGTGCCAGCAAGCGTAAGTGGCAGGCCGCTCTTGAATCCTACGAGCAGTACTTC. Full variable domain (missing parts from reference TRBV2 and TRBJ2-7): EPEVTQTPSHQVTQMGQEVILRCVPISNHLYFYWYRQILGQKVEFLVSFYNNEISEKSEIFDDQFSVERPDGSNFTLKIRSTKLEDSAMYFCASKRKWQAALESYEQYFGPGTRLTVT.

Only a few counts were recorded for this clonotype. The J gene is TRBJ2-1, the V gene TRBV29-1; 8 bases fit TRBD2. This CDR3 has 16 residues. Germline trimming cut 0 bases from V and 0 bases from J; bases unmatched to any gene: 4. Germline CDR1 reads SQVTM; CDR2 reads ANQGSEA. In DNA, the CDR3 is TGCAGCGTTGAAGAGGCCGGGACTAGCTCCTACAATGAGCAGTTCTTC. Amino acid sequence: CSVEEAGTSSYNEQFF.

The V and J genes are TRBV7-9 and TRBJ2-1; 10 positions match TRBD2. CDR1 and CDR2 from the germline V gene are SEHNR and FQNEAQ (reference sequence). The V gene end was trimmed by 5 bases and the J gene end by 4 bases; junction bases not matched to a gene: 5. This CDR3 region has 15 residues. CDR3 protein: CASSPTGLAYNEQFF. The DNA of the CDR3 is TGTGCCAGCAGCCCTACGGGACTAGCGTACAATGAGCAGTTCTTC. The full variable domain, rest sourced from reference TRBV7-9 and TRBJ2-1, is DTGVSQNPRHKITKRGQNVTFRCDPISEHNRLYWYRQTLGQGPEFLTYFQNEAQLEKSRLLSDRFSAERPKGSFSTLEIQRTEQGDSAMYLCASSPTGLAYNEQFFGPGTRLTVL.

J is TRBJ2-1 and V is TRBV11-2; 10 nucleotides agree with TRBD2. Losses at the gene ends were 2 bases for V and 4 bases for J; bases not matched to a gene: 5. The CDR3 runs 16 residues. CDR1 and CDR2 from the germline V gene are SGHAT and FQNNGV. CDR3 loop: CASSLRLAGVYNEQFF. The CDR3 nucleotides read TGTGCCAGCAGCTTAAGGCTAGCGGGAGTTTACAATGAGCAGTTCTTC.

This clonotype was found a few times. CDR3 bases: TGTGCCAGCAATACAGCGGGATTCGGGGAGCTGTTTTTT. As protein: CASNTAGFGELFF. The chain uses TRBV2 and TRBJ2-2; 7 positions agree with TRBD2. The germline V gene encodes CDR1 SNHLY and CDR2 FYNNEI. V shed 7 bases, J shed 7 bases, and the junction held 6 bases outside the gene matches. The CDR3 is 13 residues long.

This clonotype was seen more than once but under ten times. The chain uses TRBV7-8 and TRBJ1-1; D is undetermined. This CDR3 region has 15 residues. Germline V gene lookup returns CDR1 SGHVS and CDR2 FQNEAQ. Between the trimmed V and J ends, which lost 1 base and 3 bases, there was a span of 12 bases. CDR3 amino acids: CASSLVPGRDTEAFF. For the CDR3, the DNA is TGTGCCAGCAGCTTAGTACCGGGAAGGGACACTGAAGCTTTCTTT.

The V call is TRBV19, the J call TRBJ2-2; D is perhaps TRBD1 (6 bases). CDR1 LNHDA and CDR2 SQIVND come from the germline V gene (reference sequence). This CDR3 contains 13 residues. V was cut by 1 base and J by 6 bases, with 6 bases left in between. The CDR3 loop is CASSIAGAGELFF. CDR3 nucleotide sequence: TGTGCCAGTAGTATAGCAGGGGCCGGGGAGCTGTTTTTT.

To note about this clonotype: Being one base from a much bigger clone, this may be a read error. The chain uses TRBV7-2 and TRBJ2-1, with D hard to call. Per germline, CDR1 SGHTA and CDR2 FQGNSA. V was shortened by 5 bases and J by 4 bases, with 15 bases between the two germline ends. This CDR3 has 15 amino acids. The CDR3 region is CASSRAINVYNEQFF. CDR3 nucleotide sequence: TGTGCCAGCAGCCGGGCCATCAACGTTTACAATGAGCAGTTCTTC.

This clonotype occurred once. This rearrangement joins TRBV20-1 to TRBJ1-3; D gene ambiguous. The germline gives CDR1 DFQATT, CDR2 SNEGSKA (reference sequence). V dropped 3 bases and J dropped 3 bases, with 15 bases sitting between them. The CDR3 spans 15 residues. The CDR3 spells CSASAASMVGNTIYF. The CDR3 region has the DNA TGCAGTGCTAGTGCTGCTTCCATGGTTGGAAACACCATATATTTT.

This chain links TRBV11-3 with TRBJ2-1; a possible D gene is TRBD2 (6 bases). From germline, CDR1 is SGHNT and CDR2 YENEEA. The CDR3 is made up of 15 amino acids. The V and J ends lost 4 bases and 3 bases respectively, with 13 bases between them. The CDR3 region is CASSSRDWIYNEQFF. DNA of the CDR3: TGTGCCAGCAGCTCCCGGGACTGGATCTACAATGAGCAGTTCTTC.

V and J are TRBV30 and TRBJ2-3; 8 nucleotides align to TRBD1. The ends lost 4 bases at V and 3 bases at J; junction bases unmatched: 3. The CDR3 extends over 13 amino acids. The germline V gene encodes CDR1 GTSNPN and CDR2 SVGIG (reference sequence). CDR3 residues: CAWTGGRTDTQYF. The CDR3 DNA is TGTGCCTGGACAGGGGGCCGGACAGATACGCAGTATTTT.

Ten or more counts support this clonotype. This chain connects TRBV12-3 or TRBV12-4 to TRBJ1-2; perhaps TRBD1 as D (5 bases). The V gene lost 2 bases and the J gene lost 7 bases, with 8 bases spanning the gap. The CDR3 spans 12 residues. The CDR3 coding sequence is TGTGCCAGCAGTTTATTTGGGGGTGGCTACACCTTC. As protein: CASSLFGGGYTF.

The chain couples TRBV19 to TRBJ1-1; maybe TRBD1 (6 bases). The germline CDR1 and CDR2 sequences are LNHDA and SQIVND (reference sequence). The V and J ends lost 5 bases and 0 bases respectively, with 16 bases between them. The CDR3 loop spans 16 amino acids. CDR3 residues: CASSQYVGGMNTEAFF. The CDR3, as DNA: TGTGCCAGTAGTCAATACGTAGGGGGGATGAACACTGAAGCTTTCTTT.

Concerning this clonotype itself: It may be a read error: a sequence one base away is much more abundant. The chain combines TRBV2 with TRBJ1-5; D uncertain. Looked up from germline, CDR1 is SNHLY and CDR2 is FYNNEI. The length of the CDR3 is 14 residues. CDR3 nucleotide sequence: TGTACCAGCACCCAAGGAGGAGAGCGGCAGCCCCAGCATTTT. It is translated as CTSTQGGERQPQHF.

A few counts support this clonotype. The conserved phenylalanine or tryptophan normally closing the CDR3 is absent here, so this likely arose from a read error. The chain couples TRBV5-5 to TRBJ2-1; the match to TRBD1 covers 9 bases. Germline V gives CDR1 SGHKS, CDR2 YYEKEE (reference sequence). CDR3 size: 16 residues. Trimming at V came to 4 bases and at J to 0 bases, leaving 5 bases not matched to a gene. CDR3 coding DNA: TGTGCCAGCAGCACGGGACAGGGTTCCTCCTACAATGAGCAGTTCCTC. Translating it yields CASSTGQGSSYNEQFL.

J is TRBJ2-3 and V is TRBV7-9; no clear D. Germline values: CDR1 SEHNR, CDR2 FQNEAQ (reference sequence). This CDR3 contains 13 residues. Deletions cut 8 bases from V and 4 bases from J, with 13 bases between. As DNA, the CDR3 is TGTGCCAGCGTTCTACGGGTAGCAGATACGCAGTATTTT. This sequence encodes CASVLRVADTQYF.

This clonotype was seen just once. This clone may be a read error of a much larger clone one base away. The rearrangement uses TRBV11-3 and TRBJ1-4, with D unresolved. The CDR3 length is 13 residues. V lost 6 bases to trimming and J lost 7 bases, with 12 bases between them. The germline V gene has CDR1 SGHNT and CDR2 YENEEA. The CDR3 region has the DNA TGTGCCAGCAGATTTAGCGGGAGTGAAAAACTGTTTTTT. Translating it yields CASRFSGSEKLFF. Filled out from reference TRBV11-3 and TRBJ1-4, the complete variable domain reads EAGVVQSPRYKIIEKKQPVAFWCNPISGHNTLYWYLQNLGQGPELLIRYENEEAVDDSQLPKDRFSAERLKGVDSTLKIQPAELGDSAVYLCASRFSGSEKLFFGSGTQLSVL.

J is TRBJ2-1 and V is TRBV19; 10 bases match TRBD2. The junction had 10 bases not matched to a gene; V was cut back by 4 bases and J by 4 bases. CDR1 is LNHDA, CDR2 SQIVND, per germline (reference sequence). The CDR3 is 17 amino acids. CDR3 sequence: CASSSRTSGTLYNEQFF. For the CDR3, the DNA is TGTGCCAGTAGTAGCCGGACTAGCGGAACCCTATACAATGAGCAGTTCTTC.

The V call is TRBV12-3 or TRBV12-4, the J call TRBJ1-1; the match to TRBD1 covers 9 bases. V dropped 6 bases and J dropped 2; count of bases not matched to a gene: 4. This CDR3 spans 14 amino acids. DNA of the CDR3: TGTGCCAGCAGATCGACAGGGGGAAACACTGAAGCTTTCTTT. Protein sequence: CASRSTGGNTEAFF.

The J gene is TRBJ1-2, the V gene TRBV27; D gene ambiguous. The CDR3 totals 14 residues. V gave up 6 bases and J gave up 3 bases, with 14 bases separating them. Germline V gene data show CDR1 as MNHEY and CDR2 as SMNVEV (reference sequence). CDR3 sequence: CASSPQRPYYGYTF. The CDR3 DNA reads TGTGCCAGCAGCCCTCAGAGACCCTACTATGGCTACACCTTC.

This clonotype occurred a few times. This chain uses TRBV24-1 with TRBJ2-3; D is undetermined. CDR3 size: 15 residues. Trimming stripped 2 bases from V and 4 bases from J, with 12 bases between. Germline V gene sequence: CDR1 KGHDR, CDR2 SFDVKD. CDR3 DNA: TGTGCCACCAGTGATTCCGCTCGGCCCGCAGATACGCAGTATTTT. Protein sequence: CATSDSARPADTQYF.

The gene calls are TRBV11-2 and TRBJ2-3; TRBD2 matches at 12 bases. The germline gives CDR1 SGHAT, CDR2 FQNNGV. The junction had 2 bases not matched to a gene; V was cut back by 4 bases and J by 0 bases. The CDR3 covers 16 residues. This CDR3 reads CASSWTSGESTDTQYF. In DNA form, the CDR3 reads TGTGCCAGCAGCTGGACTAGCGGGGAGAGCACAGATACGCAGTATTTT.

This clonotype has a count of ten or more. The chain joins TRBV2 to TRBJ2-5; TRBD2 agrees at 15 bases. Germline V CDR1 and CDR2: SNHLY, FYNNEI. The CDR3 runs 16 residues. Trimming cost V 5 bases and J 6 bases; bases outside gene matches: 7. This chain's CDR3 is CASSQGLAGGEKTQYF. CDR3 DNA: TGTGCCAGCAGTCAGGGACTAGCGGGGGGCGAGAAGACCCAGTACTTC.

The gene calls are TRBV5-4 and TRBJ2-3, with 9 bases fitting TRBD2. With V trimmed by 4 bases and J by 3 bases, 12 bases remained unmatched. Germline values: CDR1 SGHNT, CDR2 YYREEE (reference sequence). There are 17 residues in the CDR3. As DNA, the CDR3 is TGTGCCAGCAGCCGCGCCGCAGGAGCGGGGGGTACAGATACGCAGTATTTT. Its translation: CASSRAAGAGGTDTQYF. The full variable domain, in which reference TRBV5-4 and TRBJ2-3 provide the parts outside the CDR3, is ETGVTQSPTHLIKTRGQQVTLRCSSQSGHNTVSWYQQALGQGPQFIFQYYREEENGRGNFPPRFSGLQFPNYSSELNVNALELDDSALYLCASSRAAGAGGTDTQYFGPGTRLTVL.

V gene TRBV6-2 or TRBV6-3 combines with J gene TRBJ1-5; the D is unclear. In germline, CDR1 is MNHEY, CDR2 SVGEGT. The CDR3 is made up of 17 amino acids. Trimming removed 3 bases from V and 0 bases from J, with 15 bases in between. The DNA for the CDR3 is TGTGCCAGCAGTTATTTTATCCGGACGGATAGCAATCAGCCCCAGCATTTT. Amino acids: CASSYFIRTDSNQPQHF.